The 29 T cell receptor beta chains given below trace back to one sample, sequenced in a study of T cells in Graves' hyperthyroidism and ophthalmopathy (dated by TCRdb to between 2019 and 2020). Receptor amplification or capture employed multiplex PCR. Sequencing relied on an Illumina HiSeq 2000. The TCR beta CDR3 regions were amplified from RNA transcripts. The TCR CDR3 was subjected to a first round of RT-PCR using the HTBI primer set and the Qiagen OneStep RT-PCR kit. Clones were called with MiXCR by TCRdb after fastp trimmed the public reads at Q25, and only in-frame beta chains were retained. Each CDR3 protein appears once, grouped with its most common genes and DNA. For this sample there are about 500,000 distinct CDR3 sequences; 16% appear just once. Around a sixth of the sample goes to the ten largest clones. The specimen sequenced was blood. The receptors were gathered from a young woman with Graves' hyperthyroidism.

This clonotype came up many times. The V gene is TRBV28, the J gene TRBJ2-1; D unclear. CDR3 length equals 14 residues. V lost 7 bases and J 0 bases, leaving 10 bases between the germline ends. The germline gives CDR1 MDHEN, CDR2 SYDVKM. This CDR3 is CASTVVSSYNEQFF. Here the CDR3 DNA reads TGTGCCAGCACCGTTGTCAGCTCCTACAATGAGCAGTTCTTC.

This clonotype has ten or more counts. The V gene is TRBV4-1, the J gene TRBJ1-4; TRBD1 is a possible D gene (6 bases). This CDR3 has 14 residues. Trimming took off 4 bases at V and 5 bases at J, with 11 bases between the two ends. Germline values: CDR1 MGHRA, CDR2 YSYEKL. CDR3 DNA: TGCGCCAGCAGCCCTGGACAGTTGAATGAAAAACTGTTTTTT. Protein: CASSPGQLNEKLFF.

This clonotype occurred a few times. No DNA is shown, since the ends of the CDR3 on it are uncertain; the CDR3 is the one TCRdb lists. The V gene is TRBV12-3 or TRBV12-4, the J gene TRBJ2-1; the D segment call TRBD1 is taken from the table without a DNA check. The CDR3 has 14 amino acids, counting both end residues. This CDR3 reads CASSTSTDRNEQFF.

This clonotype was counted a few times. The rearrangement links TRBV7-9 to TRBJ2-1; 12 positions match TRBD2. The CDR3 runs to 15 residues. Germline loops: CDR1 SEHNR, CDR2 FQNEAQ (reference sequence). Trimming took 5 bases from V and 7 from J; bases not matched to a gene: 6. CDR3 DNA: TGTGCCAGCAGCCGACTAGCGGGAGAGTGGAATGAGCAGTTCTTC. Translated, it gives CASSRLAGEWNEQFF.

This clonotype came up a few times. Here the CDR3 DNA reads TGTGCCAGTAGTAATGGACAGGGGAGGTTGATGGGCAATCAGCCCCAGCATTTT. Translated: CASSNGQGRLMGNQPQHF. The chain links TRBV19 to TRBJ1-5; 9 nucleotides agree with TRBD1. With V trimmed by 4 bases and J by 2 bases, 12 bases remained unmatched. The CDR3 consists of 18 residues. The germline gives CDR1 LNHDA, CDR2 SQIVND (reference sequence).

There are a few counts of this clonotype. The V gene is TRBV15, the J gene TRBJ1-6, with 7 bases that match TRBD1. CDR1 and CDR2 from the germline V gene are LNHNV and YYDKDF (reference sequence). This CDR3 region has 13 residues. Trimming cost V 6 bases and J 6 bases; bases outside gene matches: 2. In DNA form, the CDR3 reads TGTGCCACCAGGGGACAGTTTAATTCACCCCTCCACTTT. It specifies CATRGQFNSPLHF.

This clonotype appeared a few times. The V gene is TRBV7-9, the J gene TRBJ2-7, with 7 bases lining up with TRBD1. There are 13 residues in the CDR3. J gave up 3 bases and V 6 bases, and 5 bases lay outside the gene matches. Germline CDR1 and CDR2: SEHNR and FQNEAQ (reference sequence). The CDR3 nucleotides are TGTGCCAGCAGACCGACAGGGAGCTACGAGCAGTACTTC. Its protein is CASRPTGSYEQYF.

This clonotype was observed at least ten times. This chain connects TRBV18 to TRBJ1-2; 9 bases agree with TRBD1. V shed 6 bases, J shed 8 bases, and the junction held 4 bases outside the gene matches. The CDR3 totals 12 residues. Germline assignment: CDR1 KGHSH and CDR2 LQKENI. The DNA of the CDR3 is TGTGCCAGCTCGCGGGACAGGGACGGCTACACCTTC. It codes for CASSRDRDGYTF.

This rearrangement joins TRBV5-1 to TRBJ2-7, with no clear D. The CDR3 runs 14 residues. Germline lookup yields CDR1 SGHRS and CDR2 YFSETQ. V lost 2 bases to trimming and J lost 2 bases, with 11 bases between them. As DNA, the CDR3 is TGCGCCAGCAGCTTCGAGAGGCCGGCCTACGAGCAGTACTTC. It encodes CASSFERPAYEQYF. The full variable domain, its missing parts supplied by reference TRBV5-1 and TRBJ2-7, is KAGVTQTPRYLIKTRGQQVTLSCSPISGHRSVSWYQQTPGQGLQFLFEYFSETQRNKGNFPGRFSGRQFSNSRSEMNVSTLELGDSALYLCASSFERPAYEQYFGPGTRLTVT.

This clonotype was observed at least ten times. The chain has TRBV20-1 and TRBJ2-1; either TRBD1 or TRBD2 may fit D (5 bases each). The germline V gene encodes CDR1 DFQATT and CDR2 SNEGSKA (reference sequence). Trimming removed 1 base at V and 0 bases at J, with 7 bases between. The CDR3 sequence is 14 residues long. CDR3: CSARAGSSYNEQFF. CDR3 DNA sequence: TGCAGTGCTAGAGCAGGGAGCTCCTACAATGAGCAGTTCTTC.

The table lists this clonotype with a few counts. The chain combines TRBV2 with TRBJ1-2; TRBD1 might be the D (6 bases). V dropped 10 bases and J dropped 2 bases, with 11 bases sitting between them. Germline CDR1 is SNHLY and CDR2 is FYNNEI. The CDR3 is made up of 12 amino acids. The CDR3 spells CAINDRNYGYTF. CDR3 nucleotides: TGTGCCATCAACGACAGGAACTATGGCTACACCTTC.

This clonotype was seen a handful of times. V gene TRBV29-1 combines with J gene TRBJ2-7, with D perhaps matching TRBD2 (6 bases). V gave up 0 bases and J gave up 6 bases, with 18 bases separating them. Germline V gene sequence: CDR1 SQVTM, CDR2 ANQGSEA. The CDR3 extends over 15 amino acids. CDR3 amino acids: CSVEDALGGPSEQYF. The CDR3 nucleotides read TGCAGCGTTGAAGATGCGTTGGGAGGACCCTCCGAGCAGTACTTC.

This clonotype was counted ten times or more. The V gene is TRBV11-3, the J gene TRBJ1-1; no clear D gene. CDR3 length: 14 residues. Trimming cost V 3 bases and J 1 base, with 9 bases left between them. Germline V gene lookup returns CDR1 SGHNT and CDR2 YENEEA. The CDR3 nucleotides read TGTGCCAGCAGCTTGCCGGGGAAGAACACTGAAGCTTTCTTT. Its protein product is CASSLPGKNTEAFF.

This clonotype appeared many times. The chain joins TRBV6-1 to TRBJ1-1; D remains ambiguous. The CDR3 extends over 13 amino acids. Per the germline V gene, CDR1 is MNHNS and CDR2 is SASEGT. V was shortened by 6 bases and J by 1 base, with 9 bases between the two germline ends. The CDR3 here is CASRKVENTEAFF. In DNA, the CDR3 is TGTGCCAGCAGGAAAGTAGAGAACACTGAAGCTTTCTTT.

This clonotype was recorded at least ten times. The rearrangement links TRBV12-5 to TRBJ1-2; 8 nucleotides match TRBD1. CDR3 length: 16 amino acids. Germline V gene lookup returns CDR1 LGHNT and CDR2 FRNRAP. The trim removed 1 base at V and 4 bases at J, leaving 8 bases unmatched. The CDR3 DNA follows: TGTGCTAGTGGTTTGGCCGTGACAGGGGCCATCTATGGCTACACCTTC. Amino acid sequence: CASGLAVTGAIYGYTF.

Comments on this clonotype: A much larger clone is a single base away; this may be a read error. The V gene is TRBV28, the J gene TRBJ2-5; D possibly uses TRBD1 or TRBD2 (6 bases each). The ends were cut back, 9 bases at V and 4 bases at J, with 24 bases in the middle. This CDR3 comprises 16 residues. Germline V gene lookup returns CDR1 MDHEN and CDR2 SYDVKM. CDR3 nucleotide sequence: TGTGCCAGTCATAGAGGGGGGACACCGGAGCGAGAGACCCAGTACTTC. It encodes CASHRGGTPERETQYF.

This clonotype was counted only a few times. V and J are TRBV6-1 and TRBJ2-3; 8 bases fit TRBD2. The CDR3 is made up of 14 amino acids. The germline CDR1 and CDR2 sequences are MNHNS and SASEGT. Trimming at V came to 6 bases and at J to 6 bases, leaving 8 bases not matched to a gene. CDR3 sequence: CASRSGTSPDTQYF. The CDR3, as DNA: TGTGCCAGCAGATCCGGGACTAGTCCGGATACGCAGTATTTT.

This clonotype showed up just a few times. The J gene is TRBJ2-3, the V gene TRBV2; maybe TRBD2 (5 bases). CDR3 length: 15 amino acids. The V and J ends lost 4 bases and 6 bases respectively, with 17 bases between them. Germline CDR1 is SNHLY and CDR2 is FYNNEI. CDR3 region: CASSGLALRGDTQYF. The CDR3 DNA reads TGTGCCAGCAGTGGTTTAGCTCTTCGCGGGGATACGCAGTATTTT.

The gene calls are TRBV5-4 and TRBJ2-2; D is uncertain. The CDR3 extends over 14 amino acids. V was trimmed by 2 bases and J by 3 bases, leaving 8 bases between them. Germline CDR1 reads SGHNT; CDR2 reads YYREEE (reference sequence). As DNA, the CDR3 is TGTGCCAGCAGCTTTGGGCCATACACCGGGGAGCTGTTTTTT. This codes for CASSFGPYTGELFF.

The sample holds many counts of this clonotype. The chain carries TRBV3-1 and TRBJ1-1; D is unresolved. This CDR3 is built from 15 residues. The germline V gene encodes CDR1 LGHDT and CDR2 YNNKEL (reference sequence). V lost 5 bases and J lost 0, with 13 bases in between. The CDR3 DNA follows: TGTGCCAGCAGCTACGGCGGCAGCATGAACACTGAAGCTTTCTTT. Its translation: CASSYGGSMNTEAFF.

This clonotype occurred a few times. V usage is TRBV6-2 or TRBV6-3 and J usage is TRBJ2-7; D call uncertain. This CDR3 comprises 14 residues. Germline V gene lookup returns CDR1 MNHEY and CDR2 SVGEGT. The ends were cut back, 2 bases at V and 4 bases at J, with 12 bases in the middle. The CDR3 nucleotides are TGTGCCAGCAGTTACCACAGATCGGCATACGAGCAGTACTTC. This gives the protein CASSYHRSAYEQYF.

The rearrangement links TRBV20-1 to TRBJ2-5; unclear D gene. This CDR3 has 13 amino acids. Trimming shortened V by 5 bases and J by 4 bases, and 14 bases separated the two germline ends. Per germline, CDR1 DFQATT and CDR2 SNEGSKA (reference sequence). The CDR3 loop is CSASLWEGETQYF. Written as DNA, the CDR3 is TGCAGTGCTTCTCTCTGGGAAGGAGAGACCCAGTACTTC.

This clonotype was seen ten or more times. This rearrangement joins TRBV24-1 to TRBJ1-4; TRBD1 matches at 8 bases. Germline-derived CDR1 and CDR2 are KGHDR and SFDVKD. With 4 bases clipped from V and 5 bases from J, the junction kept 5 bases outside the gene matches. CDR3 length equals 15 residues. The chain's CDR3 is CATSEEQGGNEKLFF. The CDR3 coding sequence is TGTGCCACCAGTGAGGAACAGGGGGGAAATGAAAAACTGTTTTTT.

The V and J genes are TRBV7-9 and TRBJ2-7; D uncertain. This CDR3 has 13 residues. V lost 2 bases and J 7 bases, leaving 12 bases between the germline ends. Germline V gives CDR1 SEHNR, CDR2 FQNEAQ (reference sequence). CDR3 loop: CASSLMSGDEQYF. For the CDR3, the DNA is TGTGCCAGCAGCTTAATGTCTGGGGATGAGCAGTACTTC.

This clonotype was found many times. This chain connects TRBV5-1 to TRBJ2-7, with 8 bases identical to TRBD2. Germline CDR1 is SGHRS and CDR2 is YFSETQ. V shed 4 bases and J 3 bases; nucleotides not matched to a gene: 9. CDR3 length equals 15 residues. The CDR3 protein is CASSPGGVGYYEQYF. The CDR3, as DNA: TGCGCCAGCAGCCCGGGGGGGGTTGGCTACTACGAGCAGTACTTC.

There are a few counts of this clonotype. The rearrangement links TRBV12-3 or TRBV12-4 to TRBJ1-2; 7 nucleotides agree with TRBD1. CDR3 size: 14 residues. Trimming removed 6 bases from V and 4 bases from J; junction bases left unmatched: 8. CDR3 protein: CASSTGDWGYGYTF. The CDR3, as DNA: TGTGCCAGCAGCACAGGGGATTGGGGCTATGGCTACACCTTC.

To note about this clonotype: This is likely a read error, given that the CDR3 carries no conserved phenylalanine or tryptophan at its end. Because the CDR3's place on the DNA is in doubt, the DNA is left out and the CDR3 is given as listed by TCRdb. This sequence joins TRBV28 and TRBJ1-1; the D call in the table, TRBD1, was not verified against the DNA. Germline-derived CDR1 and CDR2 are MDHEN and SYDVKM. The CDR3 comprises 14 residues, both ends counted. The CDR3: CASSLSGVNTEASY.

The table lists this clonotype with many counts. V and J are TRBV28 and TRBJ2-7, with 9 bases matching TRBD1. The CDR3 contains 14 residues. Germline V gene sequence: CDR1 MDHEN, CDR2 SYDVKM. Trimming cost V 8 bases and J 4 bases; bases outside gene matches: 9. The CDR3 protein is CASGKQGALYEQYF. CDR3 sequence (DNA): TGTGCCAGCGGAAAACAGGGGGCGCTTTACGAGCAGTACTTC.

This sequence joins TRBV11-3 and TRBJ2-7, with 10 bases lining up with TRBD1. J lost 6 bases, V lost 8 bases, and 10 bases had no gene match. The CDR3 contains 14 residues. Germline V gives CDR1 SGHNT, CDR2 YENEEA. The CDR3, as DNA: TGTGCCAGCTCCCCATGGGACAGGGGTCGCGAGCAGTACTTC. Protein sequence: CASSPWDRGREQYF.